Listed here is a single T cell receptor (beta chain). This sample is drawn from a study of CD8+ T cells in alopecia areata. The treatment denotes: oral pan-JAK inhibitor, 5-10 mg twice daily. Extracted RNA was reverse transcribed into cDNA, the sequencing template. Method: immunoSEQ multiplex PCR; TCRdb's copy keeps in-frame clones and lacks some. Of some 170,000 clones listed, about 61% were seen once; the top ten hold 16%. The source of this sequence is a human donor with alopecia areata. Here the sequenced sample was CD4+ T cells sorted from blood, taken around week 55, from a patient treated with tofacitinib.

Here the CDR3 reads CASSEGLGHSNQPQHF. For the CDR3, the DNA is TGTGCCAGCAGTGAAGGCCTGGGGCATAGCAATCAGCCCCAGCATTTT. The rearrangement joins TRBV6-1 to TRBJ1-5; D is perhaps TRBD1 (5 bases). The CDR3 totals 16 residues. V was pared by 1 base and J by 0 bases, with 10 bases between. Germline CDR1 reads MNHNS; CDR2 reads SASEGT.